The 14 T cell receptor beta chains below were found in one sample sequenced in a study of blood T cell repertoires in COVID-19. Only in-frame clones appear in the TCRdb table, and some are missing; sequencing was by immunoSEQ multiplex PCR. Of around 200,000 clones in the sample, around 85% were seen once. Source material: peripheral blood. The source of these receptors is a man aged 50 to 59 who had recovered from COVID-19.

The rearrangement links TRBV12-5 to TRBJ2-7; 8 bases align to TRBD1. V lost 7 bases and J lost 5; bases outside the gene matches: 19. The CDR3 length is 17 residues. Germline lookup yields CDR1 LGHNT and CDR2 FRNRAP. Written as DNA, the CDR3 is TGTGCTAGTGCCCGAGGAATGGGGACACAACAGGGGGACGAGCAGTACTTC. Its protein is CASARGMGTQQGDEQYF.

The chain combines TRBV18 with TRBJ2-3; possible D gene TRBD1, 5 bases. Trimming stripped 0 bases from V and 2 bases from J, with 12 bases between. In germline, CDR1 is KGHSH, CDR2 LQKENI. This CDR3 is 16 amino acids long. The CDR3 protein is CASSPPATVLTDTQYF. The CDR3 nucleotides are TGTGCCAGCTCACCACCAGCGACAGTCCTCACAGATACGCAGTATTTT.

The chain combines TRBV7-9 with TRBJ2-7; TRBD2 matches at 13 bases. Germline-derived CDR1 and CDR2 are SEHNR and FQNEAQ (reference sequence). The CDR3 is 15 amino acids. J gave up 5 bases and V 1 base, and 2 bases lay outside the gene matches. In nucleotides, the CDR3 is TGTGCCAGCAGCTTAGGACTAGCGGGAGGTCACGAGCAGTACTTC. This codes for CASSLGLAGGHEQYF.

The chain is built from TRBV2 and TRBJ2-7, with D possibly being TRBD2 (7 bases). The germline CDR1 and CDR2 sequences are SNHLY and FYNNEI. The CDR3 is 11 amino acids. V lost 11 bases, J lost 5 bases, and 13 bases lay in between. CDR3 sequence reads: CAEGGGHEQYF. For the CDR3, the DNA is TGTGCCGAGGGGGGGGGCCACGAGCAGTACTTC.

The chain links TRBV3-1 (or the pseudogene TRBV3-2) to TRBJ1-6, with unresolved D. Germline assignment: CDR1 LGHDT and CDR2 YNNKEL (reference sequence). V dropped 6 bases and J dropped 4 bases, with 13 bases sitting between them. This CDR3 has 15 residues. For the CDR3, the DNA is TGTGCCAGCAGGAAGTCGGAACTATATAATTCACCCCTCCACTTT. Protein product: CASRKSELYNSPLHF.

V gene TRBV28 combines with J gene TRBJ2-6, with D possibly TRBD1 on 6 matching bases. CDR1 and CDR2 (germline): MDHEN, SYDVKM. The V gene lost 5 bases and the J gene lost 0 bases, with 11 bases spanning the gap. The CDR3 runs 16 residues. The CDR3 loop reads CASSLGTISGANVLTF. CDR3 DNA: TGTGCCAGCAGTCTAGGGACAATCTCTGGGGCCAACGTCCTGACTTTC.

This chain joins TRBV11-2 and TRBJ2-5, with D possibly TRBD2 on 6 matching bases. V was pared by 1 base and J by 5 bases, with 17 bases between. CDR3 length: 16 amino acids. Germline V gives CDR1 SGHAT, CDR2 FQNNGV. The CDR3 bases are TGTGCCAGCAGCTTAGGGTCCTACCAAGGAGGGGAGACCCAGTACTTC. Amino acid sequence: CASSLGSYQGGETQYF.

The chain combines TRBV4-2 with TRBJ2-1, with 8 bases lining up with TRBD2. V shed 0 bases, J shed 15 bases, and the junction held 7 bases outside the gene matches. Germline V lookup: CDR1 LGHNA, CDR2 YNFKEQ. The CDR3 has 13 amino acids. The CDR3 DNA reads TGTGCCAGCAGCCAAGATCGGGAGGGCCTGGGGTTCTTC. It translates to CASSQDREGLGFF.

The CDR3 sequence: CASSLAQTRKGWELFF. The CDR3 bases are TGTGCCAGCAGCTTAGCGCAGACTCGTAAAGGTTGGGAGCTGTTTTTT. The V gene is TRBV7-9, the J gene TRBJ2-2; D is ambiguous. The CDR3 has 16 residues. Trimming cost V 0 bases and J 9 bases, with 17 bases left between them. Germline loops: CDR1 SEHNR, CDR2 FQNEAQ (reference sequence).

The gene calls are TRBV5-6 and TRBJ1-6; weak D call: TRBD1 (5 bases). V was trimmed by 1 base and J by 6 bases, leaving 17 bases between them. The germline V gene has CDR1 SGHDT and CDR2 YYEEEE. There are 17 residues in the CDR3. In nucleotides, the CDR3 is TGTGCCAGCAGCTTGTTCGGGGGGTTAAGTGGTAATTCACCCCTCCACTTT. Translation: CASSLFGGLSGNSPLHF.

This rearrangement joins TRBV10-3 to TRBJ2-1; D not certain. The CDR3 loop spans 15 amino acids. The V gene lost 2 bases and the J gene lost 0 bases, with 8 bases spanning the gap. The germline CDR1 and CDR2 sequences are ENHRY and SYGVKD. The CDR3 protein is CAISEEVSSYNEQFF. The CDR3, as DNA: TGTGCCATCAGTGAGGAGGTGAGCTCCTACAATGAGCAGTTCTTC.

This clone was seen many times. V is TRBV7-9 and J is TRBJ2-7, with 7 bases fitting TRBD2. Germline V CDR1 and CDR2: SEHNR, FQNEAQ (reference sequence). Losses at the gene ends were 5 bases for V and 0 bases for J; bases not matched to a gene: 13. The CDR3 is made up of 17 amino acids. As DNA, the CDR3 is TGTGCCAGCAGCAAAATGGGAGGGGCGCGAAGCTCCTACGAGCAGTACTTC. This codes for CASSKMGGARSSYEQYF.

This chain links TRBV19 with TRBJ1-2; D may be TRBD1 (6 bases). The CDR3 runs 13 residues. With 4 bases removed from V and 4 bases from J, the gap between germline ends came to 10 bases. The germline V gene has CDR1 LNHDA and CDR2 SQIVND (reference sequence). The CDR3 reads CASSKGQFYGYTF. In DNA, the CDR3 is TGTGCCAGTAGTAAAGGACAGTTCTATGGCTACACCTTC.

The chain is built from TRBV5-8 and TRBJ2-7, with no clear D. V gave up 4 bases and J gave up 0 bases, with 14 bases separating them. The CDR3 has 15 residues. The germline V gene encodes CDR1 SGHTS and CDR2 YDEGEE. The CDR3 bases are TGTGCCAGCAGCCCTCGGTCCCGGAGCTCCTACGAGCAGTACTTC. Protein sequence: CASSPRSRSSYEQYF.